Shown below are 14 T cell receptor beta chains from a single sample sequenced in a study of regulatory T cells in long-lasting Graves disease. The authors built TCR beta libraries using iRepertoire HTBI primers and Arm-PCR of CDR3 regions. TCRdb used MiXCR to reprocess the multiplex PCR reads, holding one entry per CDR3 protein. There are around 480,000 distinct CDR3 sequences in the sample; around 15% occur only once, and approximately 12% lies in the top ten. Time point here: newly diagnosed GD, antithyroid drugs for less than 3 months. TCR sequences were obtained from RNA taken from PBMCs. These data also formed part of another study, on T cells in Graves' hyperthyroidism and ophthalmopathy.

The specimen was peripheral blood mononuclear cells (PBMCs), collected at new diagnosis, from a patient treated with antithyroid drugs. The receptor source for this set is a man aged 40-55 years with Graves disease.

This clonotype has ten or more counts. A read error may produce the germline difference seen at one junction end. The chain is built from TRBV4-2 and TRBJ2-5; TRBD1 is a possible D gene (6 bases). Germline V gene sequence: CDR1 LGHNA, CDR2 YNFKEQ. The CDR3 spans 13 residues. CDR3 sequence (DNA): TGTGCCAGCAGCCAAGTATCGACAGGACTCCCTGATTTC. It is translated as CASSQVSTGLPDF.

This clonotype has at least ten counts. V and J are TRBV9 and TRBJ2-1; TRBD1 or TRBD2 may be the D gene (5 bases each). Germline assignment: CDR1 SGDLS and CDR2 YYNGEE. The length of the CDR3 is 15 residues. The V gene lost 3 bases and the J gene lost 7 bases, with 17 bases spanning the gap. CDR3 region: CASSESGTARNEQFF. CDR3 sequence (DNA): TGTGCCAGCAGCGAATCCGGGACGGCAAGGAATGAGCAGTTCTTC.

This clonotype was counted only a few times. V and J are TRBV6-2 or TRBV6-3 and TRBJ2-7; D gene uncertain. This CDR3 spans 12 amino acids. Trimming stripped 7 bases from V and 0 bases from J, with 7 bases between. Looked up from germline, CDR1 is MNHEY and CDR2 is SVGEGT. CDR3 bases: TGTGCCAGCATGGACCTCTCCTACGAGCAGTACTTC. Translated: CASMDLSYEQYF.

This clonotype was seen a few times. The V and J genes are TRBV20-1 and TRBJ2-4; D is perhaps TRBD1 (6 bases). Germline-derived CDR1 and CDR2 are DFQATT and SNEGSKA (reference sequence). V was trimmed by 3 bases and J by 7 bases, leaving 13 bases between them. This CDR3 contains 13 residues. The CDR3 bases are TGCAGTGCTAGTCAGGGGAGAGGGAACATTCAGTACTTC. It is translated as CSASQGRGNIQYF.

This clonotype appeared a few times. V usage is TRBV19 and J usage is TRBJ2-1; 10 nucleotides align to TRBD2. V lost 5 bases, J lost 5 bases, and 6 bases stayed unmatched. The CDR3 spans 15 residues. Germline V gene sequence: CDR1 LNHDA, CDR2 SQIVND (reference sequence). The CDR3 reads CASSLRLAGNNEQFF. The CDR3 DNA sequence: TGTGCCAGTAGTCTCCGACTAGCGGGTAACAATGAGCAGTTCTTC.

Notes on this clonotype: An end of the junction does not agree with germline; a read error may underlie this. The gene calls are TRBV7-2 and TRBJ2-1; D may be TRBD2 (5 bases). CDR3 length: 15 amino acids. CDR1 SGHTA and CDR2 FQGNSA come from the germline V gene. DNA of the CDR3: TGTGCCAGCAGCCAAGCGGCAAGCTCCTACAATGAGCGGTTCTTC. Its protein is CASSQAASSYNERFF.

There are many counts of this clonotype. The chain has TRBV6-1 and TRBJ2-7, with TRBD2 matching 7 bases. This CDR3 contains 15 residues. Trimming removed 5 bases from V and 4 bases from J; junction bases left unmatched: 11. CDR1 MNHNS and CDR2 SASEGT come from the germline V gene. CDR3 coding DNA: TGTGCCAGCAGTACCCGGGGACGCGGGGGATACGAGCAGTACTTC. Its translation is CASSTRGRGGYEQYF.

V gene TRBV27 combines with J gene TRBJ2-1; 10 nucleotides match TRBD2. The CDR3 totals 16 residues. Germline V gene lookup returns CDR1 MNHEY and CDR2 SMNVEV (reference sequence). With 5 bases clipped from V and 3 bases from J, the junction kept 7 bases outside the gene matches. CDR3 in DNA: TGTGCCAGCAGTCCGGGGACTAGCGCCTACTACAATGAGCAGTTCTTC. Its protein is CASSPGTSAYYNEQFF.

There are many counts of this clonotype. The chain employs TRBV9 and TRBJ2-3; unclear D gene. This CDR3 has 13 amino acids. Deletions cut 2 bases from V and 5 bases from J, with 9 bases between. Germline CDR1 SGDLS, CDR2 YYNGEE. The CDR3 region is CASSVDQEDTQYF. CDR3 DNA sequence: TGTGCCAGCAGCGTTGATCAGGAAGATACGCAGTATTTT.

The chain combines TRBV29-1 with TRBJ2-2, with TRBD1 matching over 7 bases. V was clipped by 7 bases and J by 6 bases; unmatched bases: 5. The germline gives CDR1 SQVTM, CDR2 ANQGSEA. The CDR3 has 12 amino acids. The CDR3 is CSAPTGSGELFF. The CDR3 coding sequence is TGCAGCGCTCCGACAGGGTCCGGGGAGCTGTTTTTT.

This clonotype was counted only a few times. The J gene is TRBJ1-2, the V gene TRBV19, with D possibly being TRBD1 (5 bases). Trimming removed 7 bases from V and 1 base from J, with 13 bases in between. The germline CDR1 and CDR2 sequences are LNHDA and SQIVND (reference sequence). This CDR3 spans 14 amino acids. CDR3 sequence reads: CASTSLGLNYGYTF. As DNA, the CDR3 is TGTGCCAGTACCTCTCTGGGACTTAACTATGGCTACACCTTC. The variable domain in full, completed from reference TRBV19 and TRBJ1-2, reads DGGITQSPKYLFRKEGQNVTLSCEQNLNHDAMYWYRQDPGQGLRLIYYSQIVNDFQKGDIAEGYSVSREKKESFPLTVTSAQKNPTAFYLCASTSLGLNYGYTFGSGTRLTVV.

The J gene is TRBJ2-7, the V gene TRBV18, with TRBD1 identical over 8 bases. The CDR3 has 14 residues. V was pared by 3 bases and J by 2 bases, with 3 bases of the junction left unmatched. CDR1 and CDR2 from the germline V gene are KGHSH and LQKENI. This chain's CDR3 is CASSPQGAAYEQYF. The DNA of the CDR3 is TGTGCCAGCTCACCTCAGGGGGCCGCCTACGAGCAGTACTTC.

At least ten counts were recorded for this clonotype. The rearrangement links TRBV6-5 to TRBJ2-3; 11 bases align to TRBD2. V lost 2 bases to trimming and J lost 4 bases; unmatched junction nucleotides: 17. CDR1 and CDR2 from the germline V gene are MNHEY and SVGAGI. The CDR3 is 20 amino acids. The CDR3, as DNA: TGTGCCAGCAGTTACCGCCCTGCCGGCTCTAGCGGGAGGAGGGCAGATACGCAGTATTTT. Translated, it gives CASSYRPAGSSGRRADTQYF.

Comment on this clonotype: With a much larger clone just one base away, this may be a read error. The chain combines TRBV2 with TRBJ1-5; no clear D gene. This CDR3 comprises 14 residues. Trimming took 5 bases from V and 9 from J, leaving 17 bases between them. Germline V CDR1 and CDR2: SNHLY, FYNNEI. CDR3 sequence: CASSLGPPRLPQHF. The CDR3 region has the DNA TGTGCCAGCAGTTTAGGACCCCCCCGACTGCCCCAGCATTTT.